The present TCR beta chain was sequenced within a study of cytotoxic CD8 clonotypes in ibrutinib-treated CLL. Germline V CDR1 and CDR2: SGHNT, YYREEE (reference sequence). V dropped 1 base and J dropped 0 bases, with 8 bases sitting between them. There are 15 residues in the CDR3. Data came from immunoSEQ multiplex PCR; TCRdb stores just in-frame clones and leaves some out. This table holds some 30,000 clones, about 75% found once. The receptor was derived from a human donor with chronic lymphocytic leukemia. Sequences were derived from PBMCs, sampled after 36 months of ibrutinib treatment. The J gene is TRBJ2-1, the V gene TRBV5-4, with D possibly being TRBD2 (5 bases). CDR3 DNA sequence: TGTGCCAGCAGCTTGCGTGGGAGCTCCTACAATGAGCAGTTCTTC. The encoded protein is CASSLRGSSYNEQFF.